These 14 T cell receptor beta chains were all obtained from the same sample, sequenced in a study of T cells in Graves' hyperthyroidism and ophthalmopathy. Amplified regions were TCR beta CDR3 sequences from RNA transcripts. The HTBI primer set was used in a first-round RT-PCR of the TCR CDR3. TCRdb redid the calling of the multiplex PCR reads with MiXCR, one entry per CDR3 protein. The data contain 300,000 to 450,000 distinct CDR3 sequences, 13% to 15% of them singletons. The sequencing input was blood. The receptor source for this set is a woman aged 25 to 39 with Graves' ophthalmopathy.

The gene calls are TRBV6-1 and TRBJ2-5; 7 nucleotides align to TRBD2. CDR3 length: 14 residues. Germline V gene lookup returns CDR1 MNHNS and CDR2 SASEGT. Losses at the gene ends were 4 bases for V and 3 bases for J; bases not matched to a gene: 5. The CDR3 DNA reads TGTGCCAGCAGTGCGGGGGGTGGGAAAGAGACCCAGTACTTC. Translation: CASSAGGGKETQYF.

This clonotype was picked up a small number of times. The CDR3 reads CASSRGALNEQFF. The CDR3 coding sequence is TGCGCCAGCAGTAGGGGGGCTTTAAATGAGCAGTTCTTC. The chain recombines TRBV10-2 with TRBJ2-1; either TRBD1 or TRBD2 may supply D (6 bases each). The CDR3 is 13 amino acids. From germline, CDR1 is WSHSY and CDR2 SAAADI. Trimming removed 5 bases at V and 7 bases at J, with 12 bases between.

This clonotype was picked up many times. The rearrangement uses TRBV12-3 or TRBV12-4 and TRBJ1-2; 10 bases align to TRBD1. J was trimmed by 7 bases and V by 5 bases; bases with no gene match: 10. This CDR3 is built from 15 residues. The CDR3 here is CASSLIRDRGRGYTF. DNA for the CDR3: TGTGCCAGCAGTCTCATCCGGGACAGGGGTCGTGGCTACACCTTC.

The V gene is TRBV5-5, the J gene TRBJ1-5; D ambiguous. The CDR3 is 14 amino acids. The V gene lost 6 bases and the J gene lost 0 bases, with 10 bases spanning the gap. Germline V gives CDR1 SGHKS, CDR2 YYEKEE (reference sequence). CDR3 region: CASTIHVSNQPQHF. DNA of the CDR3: TGTGCCAGCACGATACACGTTAGCAATCAGCCCCAGCATTTT.

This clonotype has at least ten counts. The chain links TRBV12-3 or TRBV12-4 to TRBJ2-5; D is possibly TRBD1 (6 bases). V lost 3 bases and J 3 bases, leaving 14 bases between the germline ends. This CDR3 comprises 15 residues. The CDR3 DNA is TGTGCCAGCAGTTTCCTAGGGCAGGGGAAAGAGACCCAGTACTTC. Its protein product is CASSFLGQGKETQYF.

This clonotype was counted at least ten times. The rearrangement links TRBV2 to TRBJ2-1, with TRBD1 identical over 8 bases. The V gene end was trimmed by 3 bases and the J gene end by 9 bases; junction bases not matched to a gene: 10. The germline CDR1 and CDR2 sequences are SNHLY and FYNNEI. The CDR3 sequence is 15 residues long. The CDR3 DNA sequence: TGTGCCAGCAGTGAGGACAGGGTCGATTTTGGTGAGCAGTTCTTC. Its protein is CASSEDRVDFGEQFF.

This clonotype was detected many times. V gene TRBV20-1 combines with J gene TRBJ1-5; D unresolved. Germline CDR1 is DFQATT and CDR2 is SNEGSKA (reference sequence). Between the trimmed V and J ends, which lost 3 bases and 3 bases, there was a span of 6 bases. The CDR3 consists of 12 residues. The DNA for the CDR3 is TGCAGTGCTAGTCGGCCCAATCAGCCCCAGCATTTT. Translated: CSASRPNQPQHF.

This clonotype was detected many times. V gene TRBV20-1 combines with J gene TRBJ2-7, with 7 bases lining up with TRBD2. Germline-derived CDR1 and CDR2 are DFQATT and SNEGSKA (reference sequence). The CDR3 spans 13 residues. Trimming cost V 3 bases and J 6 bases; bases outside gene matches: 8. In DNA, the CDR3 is TGCAGTGCTAGGGGGGATAGGGAGGGCGAGCAGTACTTC. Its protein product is CSARGDREGEQYF.

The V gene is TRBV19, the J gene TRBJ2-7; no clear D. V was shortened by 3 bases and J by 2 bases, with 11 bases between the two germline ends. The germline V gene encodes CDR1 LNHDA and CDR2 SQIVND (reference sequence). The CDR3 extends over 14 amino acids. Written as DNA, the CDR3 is TGTGCCAGTAGTATCTCCTTTGGACCCTACGAGCAGTACTTC. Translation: CASSISFGPYEQYF.

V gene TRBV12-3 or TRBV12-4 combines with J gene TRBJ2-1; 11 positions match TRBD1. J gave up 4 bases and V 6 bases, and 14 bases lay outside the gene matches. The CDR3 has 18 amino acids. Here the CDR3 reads CASSSGTGGVWAYNEQFF. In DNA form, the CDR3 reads TGTGCCAGCAGCTCCGGGACAGGGGGAGTCTGGGCTTACAATGAGCAGTTCTTC.

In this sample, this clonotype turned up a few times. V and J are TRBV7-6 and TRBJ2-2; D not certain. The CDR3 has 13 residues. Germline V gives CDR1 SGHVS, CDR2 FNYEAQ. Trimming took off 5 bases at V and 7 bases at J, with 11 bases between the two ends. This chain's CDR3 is CASSVLIGGELFF. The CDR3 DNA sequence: TGTGCCAGCAGCGTCCTTATCGGCGGGGAGCTGTTTTTT.

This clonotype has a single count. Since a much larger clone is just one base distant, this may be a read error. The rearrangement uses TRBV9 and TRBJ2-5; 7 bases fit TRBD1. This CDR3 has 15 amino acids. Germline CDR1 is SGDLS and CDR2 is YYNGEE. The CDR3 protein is CASGVEGGLQETQYF. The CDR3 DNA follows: TGTGCCAGCGGCGTAGAAGGGGGCTTACAAGAGACCCAGTACTTC.

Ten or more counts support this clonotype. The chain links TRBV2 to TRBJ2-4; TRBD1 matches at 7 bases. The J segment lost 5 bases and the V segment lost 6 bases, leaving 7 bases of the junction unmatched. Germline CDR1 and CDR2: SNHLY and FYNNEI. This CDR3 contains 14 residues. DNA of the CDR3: TGTGCCAGCAGGAACCACGGGACAGAAAACATTCAGTACTTC. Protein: CASRNHGTENIQYF.

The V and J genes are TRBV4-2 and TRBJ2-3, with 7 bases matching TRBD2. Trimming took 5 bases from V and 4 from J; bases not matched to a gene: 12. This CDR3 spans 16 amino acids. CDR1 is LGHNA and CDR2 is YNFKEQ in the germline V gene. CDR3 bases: TGTGCCAGCAGCGGCCCCTTCGCGGGGGACTCAGATACGCAGTATTTT. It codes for CASSGPFAGDSDTQYF.